What follows is one T cell receptor beta chain and its context. Clones were sequenced by immunoSEQ multiplex PCR, and TCRdb holds only the in-frame ones, with some missing. This table holds around 250,000 clones, approximately 85% found once. This specimen comes from a study of blood T cell repertoires in COVID-19. V lost 6 bases, J lost 2 bases, and 5 bases stayed unmatched. CDR3 length: 15 residues. Germline V gene sequence: CDR1 MNHEY, CDR2 SVGAGI. The chain couples TRBV6-5 to TRBJ2-2; 8 positions match TRBD1. Sequenced: PBMCs or T cells enriched from blood (not recorded which). This TCR came from a woman between 45 and 65 years old who had recovered from COVID-19. Here the CDR3 DNA reads TGTGCCAGCAGAGGACAGGGCCCCAACACCGGGGAGCTGTTTTTT. Translated, it gives CASRGQGPNTGELFF.